This T cell receptor beta chain was obtained from a study of cytomegalovirus exposure and HLA in healthy donors. Points from the study as a whole: The authors later found HLA-associated TCR beta chains more clonally expanded than equally common others.

The PCR ran on 60 Vbeta and 13 Jbeta primers. Profiling relied on immunoSEQ multiplex PCR, and the TCRdb table lists in-frame clones only, not all of them. Of roughly 120,000 clones in the sample, approximately 15% were seen once. The germline gives CDR1 MDHEN, CDR2 SYDVKM. V was clipped by 4 bases and J by 5 bases; unmatched bases: 7. The CDR3 sequence is 14 residues long. Points on this clone: Antigen unknown.

This chain links TRBV28 with TRBJ1-2; TRBD1 matches at 7 bases. The sequence derives from a woman in her late teens or twenties in good health and CMV-seronegative. The sample consisted of PBMCs. The CDR3 DNA follows: TGTGCCAGCAGTTCTGGACAGGCCCTGTATGGCTACACCTTC. Translation gives CASSSGQALYGYTF.